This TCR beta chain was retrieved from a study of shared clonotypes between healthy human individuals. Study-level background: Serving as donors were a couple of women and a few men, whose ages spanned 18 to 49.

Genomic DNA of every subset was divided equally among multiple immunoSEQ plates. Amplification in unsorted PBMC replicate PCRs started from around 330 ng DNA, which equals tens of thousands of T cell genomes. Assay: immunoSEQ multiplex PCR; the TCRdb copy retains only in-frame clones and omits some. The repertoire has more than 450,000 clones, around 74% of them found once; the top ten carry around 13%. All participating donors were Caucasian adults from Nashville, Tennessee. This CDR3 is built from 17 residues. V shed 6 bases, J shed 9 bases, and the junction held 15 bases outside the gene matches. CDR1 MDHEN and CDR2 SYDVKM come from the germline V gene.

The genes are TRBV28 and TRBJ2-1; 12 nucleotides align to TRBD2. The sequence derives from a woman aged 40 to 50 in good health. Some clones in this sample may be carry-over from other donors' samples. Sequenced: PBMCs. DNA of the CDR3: TGTGCCAGCAGCCCTTTAACCGCTAGCGGGAGGGCCACTGAGCAGTTCTTC. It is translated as CASSPLTASGRATEQFF.